The 19 T cell receptor beta chains presented below share a single source sample, sequenced in a study of shared clonotypes between healthy human individuals. The table came from immunoSEQ multiplex PCR; TCRdb's copy has only in-frame clones and leaves some out. The profile shows approximately 2.1 million clones, approximately 93% of them singletons. The sequenced material came from naive CD4+ T cells from PBMCs. Subset defined: CD45RA+ positively selected. The source of these receptors is a man between 18 and 29 years old in good health. Some clones in this sample may be carry-over from other donors' samples.

The rearrangement uses TRBV7-2 and TRBJ2-7; the D is unclear. This CDR3 spans 14 amino acids. Trimming stripped 5 bases from V and 6 bases from J, with 17 bases between. Germline V gene data show CDR1 as SGHTA and CDR2 as FQGNSA. This CDR3 reads CASSPRHQAGEQYF. The CDR3 DNA reads TGTGCCAGCAGCCCTCGACACCAAGCCGGCGAGCAGTACTTC. Together with reference TRBV7-2 and TRBJ2-7, the CDR3 gives the full variable domain: GAGVSQSPSNKVTEKGKDVELRCDPISGHTALYWYRQSLGQGLEFLIYFQGNSAPDKSGLPSDRFSAERTGGSVSTLTIQRTQQEDSAVYLCASSPRHQAGEQYFGPGTRLTVT.

On this clone itself: Distinct nucleotide sequences in the sample also encode this CDR3. This chain joins TRBV5-1 and TRBJ1-2; no reliable D call. The V end lost 0 bases, the J end lost 5 bases, and 8 bases lay between the germline ends. Per germline, CDR1 SGHRS and CDR2 YFSETQ. There are 13 residues in the CDR3. For the CDR3, the DNA is TGCGCCAGCAGCTTGGAGGGTCCATATGGCTACACCTTC. Translated, it gives CASSLEGPYGYTF.

V usage is TRBV29-1 and J usage is TRBJ2-1; 7 nucleotides align to TRBD1. The CDR3 is 12 residues long. V gave up 6 bases and J gave up 8 bases; unmatched junction bases: 7. Germline CDR1 is SQVTM and CDR2 is ANQGSEA. CDR3 protein: CSVILGGDEQFF. CDR3 nucleotide sequence: TGCAGCGTAATACTAGGGGGCGATGAGCAGTTCTTC.

The V gene is TRBV5-1, the J gene TRBJ1-3; tentative D call: TRBD1 (6 bases). The CDR3 totals 17 residues. Trimming left V 4 bases short and J 4 bases short, with 21 bases between. Germline CDR1 is SGHRS and CDR2 is YFSETQ. The CDR3 reads CASSLGGTGSAGNTIYF. DNA for the CDR3: TGCGCCAGCAGCCTCGGGGGTACAGGGAGTGCCGGAAACACCATATATTTT. Filled out from reference TRBV5-1 and TRBJ1-3, the complete variable domain reads KAGVTQTPRYLIKTRGQQVTLSCSPISGHRSVSWYQQTPGQGLQFLFEYFSETQRNKGNFPGRFSGRQFSNSRSEMNVSTLELGDSALYLCASSLGGTGSAGNTIYFGEGSWLTVV.

This chain connects TRBV30 to TRBJ2-7, with 8 bases lining up with TRBD1. CDR1 is GTSNPN and CDR2 is SVGIG in the germline V gene (reference sequence). CDR3 size: 14 residues. The J segment lost 2 bases and the V segment lost 1 base, leaving 4 bases of the junction unmatched. The CDR3 DNA is TGTGCCTGGAGTGGGGACAGGAGGGCCTACGAGCAGTACTTC. It translates to CAWSGDRRAYEQYF.

The chain links TRBV7-9 to TRBJ2-7, with 9 bases identical to TRBD1. Germline V gene lookup returns CDR1 SEHNR and CDR2 FQNEAQ (reference sequence). This CDR3 comprises 15 residues. With V trimmed by 7 bases and J by 6 bases, 13 bases remained unmatched. The CDR3 DNA reads TGTGCCAGCACCCAAAGGGGGACAGGGTTTTCCGAGCAGTACTTC. Translation gives CASTQRGTGFSEQYF.

V is TRBV6-5 and J is TRBJ1-1; D is uncertain. This CDR3 contains 12 residues. V was pared by 6 bases and J by 8 bases, with 13 bases between. Germline CDR1 reads MNHEY; CDR2 reads SVGAGI. The CDR3 here is CASSPGVLEAFF. CDR3 in DNA: TGTGCCAGCAGCCCCGGGGTCCTGGAAGCTTTCTTT.

The chain employs TRBV7-2 and TRBJ1-2; possible D gene TRBD1, 5 bases. This CDR3 region has 16 residues. The germline V gene encodes CDR1 SGHTA and CDR2 FQGNSA. The germline V and J ends were trimmed by 3 bases and 4 bases, with 18 bases remaining between them. CDR3 sequence: CASSFPGFRRGYGYTF. As DNA, the CDR3 is TGTGCCAGCAGCTTTCCTGGGTTCAGAAGGGGCTATGGCTACACCTTC.

The chain employs TRBV19 and TRBJ2-6; D gene unclear. V was pared by 11 bases and J by 5 bases, with 7 bases between. The CDR3 is 11 residues long. Germline values: CDR1 LNHDA, CDR2 SQIVND (reference sequence). CDR3 in DNA: TGTGCCGCAGGACGGGCCAACGTCCTGACTTTC. The encoded protein is CAAGRANVLTF.

The V gene is TRBV6-5, the J gene TRBJ2-2, with D possibly TRBD1 on 5 matching bases. Germline assignment: CDR1 MNHEY and CDR2 SVGAGI. The CDR3 totals 14 residues. The germline V and J ends were trimmed by 8 bases and 6 bases, with 16 bases remaining between them. This CDR3 reads CASWGPGGAGELFF. CDR3 coding DNA: TGTGCCAGCTGGGGCCCTGGTGGGGCCGGGGAGCTGTTTTTT.

This clone was seen only a few times. The chain uses TRBV6-1 and TRBJ1-1; D is undetermined. Germline V CDR1 and CDR2: MNHNS, SASEGT. The CDR3 is 13 residues long. V lost 6 bases and J lost 1, with 9 bases in between. In DNA, the CDR3 is TGTGCCAGCAGGGAGAGCGGGAACACTGAAGCTTTCTTT. This sequence encodes CASRESGNTEAFF.

This sequence joins TRBV7-8 and TRBJ1-5; 9 bases align to TRBD1. This CDR3 spans 14 amino acids. In germline, CDR1 is SGHVS, CDR2 FQNEAQ. The V gene end was trimmed by 5 bases and the J gene end by 8 bases; junction bases not matched to a gene: 7. CDR3 coding DNA: TGTGCCAGCAGCATCGGACAGGGGATGGAGCCCCAGCATTTT. Amino acid sequence: CASSIGQGMEPQHF.

Turning to this clone: At one end the junction does not follow the germline gene, possibly because of a read error. The rearrangement links TRBV5-1 to TRBJ2-3; 10 nucleotides match TRBD1. The germline V gene encodes CDR1 SGHRS and CDR2 YFSETQ. CDR3 size: 14 residues. In nucleotides, the CDR3 is TGCGCCAGCGGGACGACAGGGGGCACGGATACGCAGTATTTT. Protein product: CASGTTGGTDTQYF.

The chain links TRBV6-1 to TRBJ2-5; possible D gene TRBD1, 6 bases. V shed 8 bases and J shed 2 bases, with 12 bases lying between them. CDR3 length: 13 residues. Germline values: CDR1 MNHNS, CDR2 SASEGT. In nucleotides, the CDR3 is TGTGCCAGCGCGGGCAGGGGTCAAGAGACCCAGTACTTC. This gives the protein CASAGRGQETQYF.

The CDR3 bases are TGTGCCAGCAAACGCAGGGGCTTGGGTGATAATAATGAGCAGTTCTTC. Protein product: CASKRRGLGDNNEQFF. This chain uses TRBV2 with TRBJ2-1, with a possible D match to TRBD1 (6 bases). Germline V gives CDR1 SNHLY, CDR2 FYNNEI. Trimming cost V 7 bases and J 7 bases, with 23 bases left between them. CDR3 length: 16 amino acids.

This chain uses TRBV6-6 with TRBJ2-7; 10 bases fit TRBD1. CDR1 MNHNY and CDR2 SVGAGI come from the germline V gene (reference sequence). V lost 5 bases to trimming and J lost 7 bases; unmatched junction nucleotides: 14. This CDR3 spans 16 amino acids. CDR3 sequence reads: CASSPSRGTGEGEQYF. CDR3 DNA sequence: TGTGCCAGCAGTCCTTCGCGGGGGACAGGGGAGGGGGAGCAGTACTTC.

This clone was counted once. V is TRBV6-1 and J is TRBJ1-5; D gene unclear. Trimming left V 3 bases short and J 2 bases short, with 11 bases between. Germline V gene data show CDR1 as MNHNS and CDR2 as SASEGT. This CDR3 is built from 15 residues. DNA for the CDR3: TGTGCCAGCAGTGATAGAAGCGGTGGCAATCAGCCCCAGCATTTT. This encodes CASSDRSGGNQPQHF.

This chain uses TRBV30 with TRBJ1-1; tentatively, D is TRBD1 (6 bases). This CDR3 comprises 15 residues. Germline V gene lookup returns CDR1 GTSNPN and CDR2 SVGIG (reference sequence). Trimming took 2 bases from V and 3 from J, leaving 16 bases between them. The CDR3: CAWSRGEAIYTEAFF. CDR3 in DNA: TGTGCCTGGAGTAGGGGGGAAGCGATATACACTGAAGCTTTCTTT.

The genes are TRBV11-2 and TRBJ2-1; no reliable D call. From germline, CDR1 is SGHAT and CDR2 FQNNGV. The CDR3 contains 15 residues. V lost 5 bases, J lost 2 bases, and 13 bases lay in between. The CDR3, as DNA: TGTGCCAGCAGCGCCATAGTATGGGCCTACAATGAGCAGTTCTTC. Protein product: CASSAIVWAYNEQFF.